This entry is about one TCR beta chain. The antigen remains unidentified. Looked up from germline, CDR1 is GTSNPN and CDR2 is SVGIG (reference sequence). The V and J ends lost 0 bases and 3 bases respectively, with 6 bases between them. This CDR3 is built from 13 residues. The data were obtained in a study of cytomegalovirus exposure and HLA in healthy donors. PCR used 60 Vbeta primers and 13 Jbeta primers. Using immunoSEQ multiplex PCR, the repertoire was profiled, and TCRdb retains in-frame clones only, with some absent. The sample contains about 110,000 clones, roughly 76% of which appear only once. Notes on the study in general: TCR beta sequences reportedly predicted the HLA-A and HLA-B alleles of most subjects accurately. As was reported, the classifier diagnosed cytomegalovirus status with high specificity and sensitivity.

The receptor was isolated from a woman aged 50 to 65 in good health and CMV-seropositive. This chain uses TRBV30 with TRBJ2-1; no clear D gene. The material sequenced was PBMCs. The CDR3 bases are TGTGCCTGGAGTGTACACAGCTACAATGAGCAGTTCTTC. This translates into CAWSVHSYNEQFF.